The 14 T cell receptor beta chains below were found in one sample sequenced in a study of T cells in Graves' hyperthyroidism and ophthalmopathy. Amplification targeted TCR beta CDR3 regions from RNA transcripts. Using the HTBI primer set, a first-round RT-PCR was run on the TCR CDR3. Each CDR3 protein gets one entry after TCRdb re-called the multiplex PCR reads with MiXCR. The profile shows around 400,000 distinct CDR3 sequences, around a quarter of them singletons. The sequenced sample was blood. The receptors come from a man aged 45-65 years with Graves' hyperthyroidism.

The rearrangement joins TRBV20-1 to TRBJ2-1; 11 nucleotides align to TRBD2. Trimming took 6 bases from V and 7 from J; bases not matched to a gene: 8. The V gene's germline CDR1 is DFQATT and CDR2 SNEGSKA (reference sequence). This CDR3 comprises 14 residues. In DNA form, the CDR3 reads TGCAGTGCAGAACTAGCGGGAGAGTCGAATGAGCAGTTCTTC. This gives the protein CSAELAGESNEQFF.

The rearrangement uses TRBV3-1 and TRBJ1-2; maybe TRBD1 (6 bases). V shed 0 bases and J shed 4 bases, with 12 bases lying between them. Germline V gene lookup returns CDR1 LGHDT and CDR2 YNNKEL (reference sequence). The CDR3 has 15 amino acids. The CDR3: CASSQDSQGRYGYTF. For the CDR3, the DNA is TGTGCCAGCAGCCAAGACTCACAGGGACGCTATGGCTACACCTTC.

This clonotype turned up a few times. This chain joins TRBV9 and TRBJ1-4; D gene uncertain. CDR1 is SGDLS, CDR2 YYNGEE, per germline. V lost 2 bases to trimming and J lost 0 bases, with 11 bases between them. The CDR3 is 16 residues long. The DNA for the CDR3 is TGTGCCAGCAGCGTTCCGGGGAGAGCAACTAATGAAAAACTGTTTTTT. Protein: CASSVPGRATNEKLFF.

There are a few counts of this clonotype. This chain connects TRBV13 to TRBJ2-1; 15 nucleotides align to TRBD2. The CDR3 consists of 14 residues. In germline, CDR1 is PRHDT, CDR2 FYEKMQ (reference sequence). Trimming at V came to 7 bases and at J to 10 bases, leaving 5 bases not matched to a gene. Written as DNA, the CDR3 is TGTGCCAGCATGCGGGGACTAGCGGGGGGAGAGCAGTTCTTC. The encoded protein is CASMRGLAGGEQFF.

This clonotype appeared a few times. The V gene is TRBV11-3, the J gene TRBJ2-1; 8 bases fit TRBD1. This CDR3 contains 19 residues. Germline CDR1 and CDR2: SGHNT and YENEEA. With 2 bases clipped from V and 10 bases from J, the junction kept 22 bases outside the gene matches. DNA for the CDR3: TGTGCCAGCAGCTTAAAGGAGAAGGTTTTAAGGACAGGGTCGACGGAGCAGTTCTTC. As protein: CASSLKEKVLRTGSTEQFF.

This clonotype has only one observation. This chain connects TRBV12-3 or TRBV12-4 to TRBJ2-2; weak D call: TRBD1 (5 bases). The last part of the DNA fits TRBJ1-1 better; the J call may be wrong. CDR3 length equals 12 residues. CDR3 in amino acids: CASSLQGVGAFF. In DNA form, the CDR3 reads TGTGCCAGCAGTTTGCAAGGGGTAGGAGCTTTCTTT.

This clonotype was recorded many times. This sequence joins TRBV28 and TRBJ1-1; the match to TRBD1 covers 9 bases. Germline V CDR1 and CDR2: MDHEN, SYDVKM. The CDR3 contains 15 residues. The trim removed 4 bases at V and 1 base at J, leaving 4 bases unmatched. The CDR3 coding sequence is TGTGCCAGCAGTTGGACAGGGGTAGGGAACACTGAAGCTTTCTTT. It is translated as CASSWTGVGNTEAFF.

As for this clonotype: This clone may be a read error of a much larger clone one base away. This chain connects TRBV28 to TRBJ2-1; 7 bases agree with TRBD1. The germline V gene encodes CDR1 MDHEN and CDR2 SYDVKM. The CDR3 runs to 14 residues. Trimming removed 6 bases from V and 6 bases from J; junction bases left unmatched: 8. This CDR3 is CASRITGDVNEQFF. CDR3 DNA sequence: TGTGCCAGCAGGATTACAGGGGATGTCAATGAGCAGTTCTTC.

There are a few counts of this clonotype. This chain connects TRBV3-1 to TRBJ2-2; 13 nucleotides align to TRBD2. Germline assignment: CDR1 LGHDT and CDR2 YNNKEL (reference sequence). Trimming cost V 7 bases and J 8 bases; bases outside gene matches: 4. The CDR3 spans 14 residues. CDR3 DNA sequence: TGTGCCAGCATCGGACTAGCGGGAGCTGGGGAGCTGTTTTTT. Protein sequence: CASIGLAGAGELFF.

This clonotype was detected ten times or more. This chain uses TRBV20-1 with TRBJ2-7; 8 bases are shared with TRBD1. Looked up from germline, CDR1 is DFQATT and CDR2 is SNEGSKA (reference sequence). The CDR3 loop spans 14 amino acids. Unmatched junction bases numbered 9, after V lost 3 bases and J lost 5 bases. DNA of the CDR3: TGCAGTGCTAGGCGCTCGGGACAGGCCAACGAGCAGTACTTC. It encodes CSARRSGQANEQYF.

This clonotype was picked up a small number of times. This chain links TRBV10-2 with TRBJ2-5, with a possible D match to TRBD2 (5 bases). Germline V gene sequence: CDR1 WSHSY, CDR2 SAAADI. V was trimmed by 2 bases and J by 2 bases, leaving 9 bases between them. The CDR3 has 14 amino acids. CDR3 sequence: CASSEGGGQETQYF. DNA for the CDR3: TGCGCCAGCAGTGAGGGCGGAGGACAAGAGACCCAGTACTTC.

CDR3 region: CASSRTGPTYEQYF. CDR3 DNA sequence: TGTGCCAGTAGCCGGACAGGGCCGACCTACGAGCAGTACTTC. The V and J genes are TRBV19 and TRBJ2-7, with 8 bases lining up with TRBD1. Germline CDR1 and CDR2: LNHDA and SQIVND (reference sequence). The CDR3 spans 14 residues. V dropped 6 bases and J dropped 2; count of bases not matched to a gene: 6.

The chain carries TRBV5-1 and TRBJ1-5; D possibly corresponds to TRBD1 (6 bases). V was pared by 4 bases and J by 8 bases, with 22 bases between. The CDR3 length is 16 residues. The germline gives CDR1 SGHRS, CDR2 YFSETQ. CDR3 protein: CASSLGLGGPAEPQHF. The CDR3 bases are TGCGCCAGCAGCCTGGGGTTGGGGGGGCCGGCGGAGCCCCAGCATTTT. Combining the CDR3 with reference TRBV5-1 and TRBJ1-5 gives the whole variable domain KAGVTQTPRYLIKTRGQQVTLSCSPISGHRSVSWYQQTPGQGLQFLFEYFSETQRNKGNFPGRFSGRQFSNSRSEMNVSTLELGDSALYLCASSLGLGGPAEPQHFGDGTRLSIL.

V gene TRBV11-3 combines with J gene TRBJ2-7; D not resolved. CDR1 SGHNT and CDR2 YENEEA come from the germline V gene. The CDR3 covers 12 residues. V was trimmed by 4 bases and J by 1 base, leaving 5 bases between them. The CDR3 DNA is TGTGCCAGCAGCTATACTTCCTACGAGCAGTACTTC. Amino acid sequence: CASSYTSYEQYF.